This is a list of T cell receptor beta chains from one sample in a study of blood T cell repertoires in COVID-19. Using immunoSEQ multiplex PCR, the repertoire was profiled, and TCRdb retains in-frame clones only, with some absent. The data show almost 200,000 clones, 89% seen once. The sequenced sample consisted of PBMCs or T cells enriched from blood (not recorded which). The receptors were gathered from a woman aged 18-35 years who had recovered from COVID-19. Both conserved end residues are part of each CDR3. The D gene is left open where the match is weak. Not all rows give a size; the values are once, few, many and, for expanded clones, a class.

TRBV9	TRBJ2-3	TRBD2	.	TGTGCCAGCAGCGCCCTGGGCGGGGGGACCACAGATACGCAGTATTTT	CASSALGGGTTDTQYF
TRBV7-9	TRBJ1-4	.	.	TGTGCCAGCAGCTTTCGTCGGCAGGGGCTAGAAAAACTGTTTTTT	CASSFRRQGLEKLFF
TRBV14	TRBJ1-6	.	.	TGTGCCAGCAGCCTAGGAAGCGGTTCACCCCTCCACTTT	CASSLGSGSPLHF
TRBV28	TRBJ1-5	TRBD1	.	TGTGCCAGCAGTCTACCGGCCAGGGGGCTAAGACATCAGCCCCAGCATTTT	CASSLPARGLRHQPQHF
TRBV3-1/TRBV3-2	TRBJ1-1	.	.	TGTGCCAGCAGCCTTTGGGGCAGGAGGAACACTGAAGCTTTCTTT	CASSLWGRRNTEAFF
TRBV30	TRBJ1-5	.	.	TGTGCCTGGAGTGTTCAGGGTTACCAGCCCCAGCATTTT	CAWSVQGYQPQHF
TRBV9	TRBJ1-2	.	.	TGTGCCAGCAGCTTAGACACAAAATCGTACTATGGCTACACCTTC	CASSLDTKSYYGYTF
TRBV15	TRBJ2-2	.	.	TGTGCCACCAGCGGTACAGCGAACACCGGGGAGCTGTTTTTT	CATSGTANTGELFF
TRBV25-1	TRBJ1-1	TRBD1	.	TGTGCCAGCAGTGACAGGGGGTGGACTGAAGCTTTCTTT	CASSDRGWTEAFF
TRBV27	TRBJ1-4	TRBD1	.	TGTGCCAGCAGTTTAAGAGGGGACAGAAATGAAAAACTGTTTTTT	CASSLRGDRNEKLFF
TRBV4-2	TRBJ1-5	TRBD1	.	TGTGCCAGCAGCCAAGACGACAGGGGAGGTCGGCCCCAGCATTTT	CASSQDDRGGRPQHF
TRBV4-1	TRBJ1-1	TRBD1	.	TGCGCCAGCAGCCAAGGACAGGGAGCCCCTGGAGCTTTCTTT	CASSQGQGAPGAFF
TRBV10-3	TRBJ1-5	TRBD1	.	TGTGCCATCAGGATGGGACAGGGGAATCAGCCCCAGCATTTT	CAIRMGQGNQPQHF
TRBV24-1	TRBJ2-2	TRBD2	.	TGTGCCACCAGTGATGTCACTAGCGGGGGCTCGAACACCGGGGAGCTGTTTTTT	CATSDVTSGGSNTGELFF
TRBV2	TRBJ2-7	TRBD1	.	TGTGCCAGCAGTACGGACAGGGGTGGCGAGCAGTACTTC	CASSTDRGGEQYF
TRBV28	TRBJ1-3	.	.	TGTGCCAGCAGTTTTTTCCTATCTTCTGGAAACACCATATATTTT	CASSFFLSSGNTIYF
TRBV30	TRBJ2-7	TRBD1	.	TGTGCCTGGCGCCGACAGGGAAATCTTGAGTACGAGCAGTACTTC	CAWRRQGNLEYEQYF
TRBV4-1	TRBJ1-1	TRBD1	.	TGCGCCAGCAGCCTAGACAGGGGAGTAGTAATTCACACTGAAGCTTTCTTT	CASSLDRGVVIHTEAFF
TRBV7-9	TRBJ1-5	.	once	TGTGCCAGCAGCTTTGCCGGTTCTTCGAAAGAGAGCAATCAGCCCCAGCATTTT	CASSFAGSSKESNQPQHF
TRBV30	TRBJ1-2	.	few	TGTGCCTGGAGTGGGACCCAGGGACTAATATCTAACTATGGCTACACCTTC	CAWSGTQGLISNYGYTF
TRBV24-1	TRBJ2-5	.	.	TGTGCCACCAGTGATTCGGGGGTAGAGACCCAGTACTTC	CATSDSGVETQYF
TRBV5-4	TRBJ2-7	TRBD1	once	TGTGCCAGCAGCGGGGGACAGGGGCTCTACGAGCAGTACTTC	CASSGGQGLYEQYF
TRBV27	TRBJ1-2	TRBD1	.	TGTGCCAGCAGGCCGACAGGGGGCGGCTATGGCTACACCTTC	CASRPTGGGYGYTF
TRBV6-4	TRBJ2-7	.	.	TGTGCCAGCAGTCTACGACAGCGACCCTACGAGCAGTACTTC	CASSLRQRPYEQYF
TRBV7-9	TRBJ1-1	.	.	TGTGCCAGCAGCACCGTGGGCGGGGACACTGAAGCTTTCTTT	CASSTVGGDTEAFF
TRBV2	TRBJ2-1	.	.	TGTGCCAGCAGGTATATAGCCTACAATGAGCAGTTCTTC	CASRYIAYNEQFF
TRBV4-1	TRBJ1-1	TRBD1	.	TGCGCCAGCAGCCAAGTTTCAGGGGGGAACACTGAAGCTTTCTTT	CASSQVSGGNTEAFF
TRBV20-1	TRBJ2-7	.	.	TGCAGTGCTAGTAGTCCAGGGACTTACGAGCAGTACTTC	CSASSPGTYEQYF
TRBV6-1	TRBJ2-1	TRBD2	.	TGTGCCAGCAGTGAAGCTAGCGGGGGGGCCAATGAGCAGTTCTTC	CASSEASGGANEQFF
TRBV13	TRBJ1-1	.	.	TGTGCCAGCAGCCTCAGGAACACTGAAGCTTTCTTT	CASSLRNTEAFF
TRBV3-1/TRBV3-2	TRBJ1-3	TRBD1	.	TGTGCCAGCAGACAGGGGGACTATCCTGGAAACACCATATATTTT	CASRQGDYPGNTIYF
TRBV25-1	TRBJ1-3	.	.	TGTGCCAGCAGCCCGGGCTCTGGAAACACCATATATTTT	CASSPGSGNTIYF
TRBV12-5	TRBJ1-2	.	.	TGTGCTAGTGGTTTGGTATTGTCGGCAGCGGGGGATGGCTACACCTTC	CASGLVLSAAGDGYTF
TRBV7-7	TRBJ2-3	.	.	TGTGCCAGCAGCTTAGGACTAGGCGGGGATACGCAGTATTTT	CASSLGLGGDTQYF
TRBV6-5	TRBJ1-2	.	.	TGTGCCAGCAGTTACTCGATCCCGGGAGTCTATGGCTACACCTTC	CASSYSIPGVYGYTF
TRBV3-1/TRBV3-2	TRBJ2-5	.	.	TGTGCCAGCAGCTTCTTTTCCCCAGAGACCCAGTACTTC	CASSFFSPETQYF
TRBV24-1	TRBJ1-4	.	.	TGTGCCACCAGAAATACTCGAGTTGCAACTAATGAAAAACTGTTTTTT	CATRNTRVATNEKLFF
TRBV10-2	TRBJ1-5	.	many	TGCGCCAGCAGTGACGCGGGTAGCAATCAGCCCCAGCATTTT	CASSDAGSNQPQHF
TRBV10-3	TRBJ1-2	TRBD1	once	TGTGCCATCAGTGCAGCGACAGGGGACTATGGCTACACCTTC	CAISAATGDYGYTF
TRBV7-9	TRBJ2-6	.	once	TGTGCCAGCAGCCCGGCCCTCAGGGGACGCGGGGCCAACGTCCTGACTTTC	CASSPALRGRGANVLTF
TRBV18	TRBJ2-5	TRBD1	.	TGTGCCAGCTCACCGGACAGGCAAGAGACCCAGTACTTC	CASSPDRQETQYF
TRBV28	TRBJ2-5	.	.	TGTGCCAGCAGTTCTCCTCGGACGGAGGGGGGGCTAGAGACCCAGTACTTC	CASSSPRTEGGLETQYF
TRBV19	TRBJ1-5	TRBD1	.	TGTGCCACCGGACAGGGCCCCAATCAGCCCCAGCATTTT	CATGQGPNQPQHF
TRBV4-1	TRBJ1-5	.	.	TGCGCCAGCAGCCAAGAATGGGGCCAGCCCCAGCATTTT	CASSQEWGQPQHF
TRBV18	TRBJ1-1	.	.	TGTGCCAGTTCGTTTGGGGAGGGGGCTGAAGCTTTCTTT	CASSFGEGAEAFF
TRBV28	TRBJ1-5	TRBD1	.	TGTGCCAGCAGCTATCCGGGACAGGGGAACGGGCAGCCCCAGCATTTT	CASSYPGQGNGQPQHF
TRBV27	TRBJ1-5	.	.	TGTGCCAGCAGTTTAGACAGATACAATCAGCCCCAGCATTTT	CASSLDRYNQPQHF
TRBV28	TRBJ1-4	.	.	TGTGCCAGCAGTTTCGAGGGAAGAGGTGAAAAACTGTTTTTT	CASSFEGRGEKLFF
TRBV28	TRBJ2-1	TRBD2	.	TGTGCCAGCAGCATCGCGGGGGGGCAGTATGAGCAGTTCTTC	CASSIAGGQYEQFF